Shown below are 20 T cell receptor beta chains from a single sample sequenced in a study of T cell responses to AZD1222 COVID-19 vaccine. Using immunoSEQ multiplex PCR, the repertoire was profiled, and TCRdb retains in-frame clones only, with some absent. In the table there are about 120,000 clones, approximately 90% of which are singletons. Specimen: peripheral blood, collected on day 0 of AZD1222 vaccination. These TCRs come from an adult in good health.

V gene TRBV9 combines with J gene TRBJ2-7; D unclear. In germline, CDR1 is SGDLS, CDR2 YYNGEE. V dropped 1 base and J dropped 7 bases, with 15 bases sitting between them. This CDR3 contains 14 residues. The CDR3, as DNA: TGTGCCAGCAGCGTACGACACAAACTTCCTGAGCAGTACTTC. Protein: CASSVRHKLPEQYF.

This clone was detected a few times. The sample carries other DNA sequences with the same CDR3. This chain uses TRBV5-1 with TRBJ1-1, with 7 positions matching TRBD1. CDR1 SGHRS and CDR2 YFSETQ come from the germline V gene. Losses at the gene ends were 0 bases for V and 3 bases for J; bases not matched to a gene: 2. CDR3 length: 14 amino acids. The CDR3 sequence: CASSLAGGDTEAFF. CDR3 bases: TGCGCCAGCAGCTTGGCAGGGGGGGACACTGAAGCTTTCTTT.

The CDR3 reads CASSPRDSKLQPQHF. Written as DNA, the CDR3 is TGTGCCAGCAGCCCCCGGGATAGCAAACTCCAGCCCCAGCATTTT. The rearrangement links TRBV2 to TRBJ1-5; D ambiguous. CDR3 size: 15 residues. Germline CDR1 and CDR2: SNHLY and FYNNEI. V was pared by 6 bases and J by 7 bases, with 19 bases between.

V and J are TRBV15 and TRBJ1-5, with a possible D match to TRBD1 (5 bases). Germline CDR1 LNHNV, CDR2 YYDKDF (reference sequence). This CDR3 is built from 16 residues. Between the trimmed V and J ends, which lost 0 bases and 5 bases, there was a span of 14 bases. The CDR3 here is CATSRDAGVLYQPQHF. CDR3 nucleotide sequence: TGTGCCACCAGCAGAGATGCGGGGGTTCTATATCAGCCCCAGCATTTT.

The chain employs TRBV5-1 and TRBJ1-3; no clear D gene. Germline V gene sequence: CDR1 SGHRS, CDR2 YFSETQ. This CDR3 has 14 residues. Trimming removed 4 bases from V and 1 base from J, with 9 bases in between. The CDR3 bases are TGCGCCAGCAGCCTCTTCGGGTCTGGAAACACCATATATTTT. It encodes CASSLFGSGNTIYF.

This chain links TRBV30 with TRBJ2-7; D perhaps matches TRBD1 (6 bases). Germline CDR1 GTSNPN, CDR2 SVGIG (reference sequence). The CDR3 has 12 amino acids. Trimming took 3 bases from V and 9 from J, leaving 15 bases between them. CDR3 in amino acids: CAWSNPGTRQYF. In nucleotides, the CDR3 is TGTGCCTGGAGCAACCCCGGGACAAGGCAGTACTTC.

The chain recombines TRBV27 with TRBJ1-5; D ambiguous. In germline, CDR1 is MNHEY, CDR2 SMNVEV (reference sequence). The CDR3 consists of 13 residues. V was cut by 3 bases and J by 7 bases, with 10 bases left in between. The chain's CDR3 is CASSFGVTQPQHF. The CDR3 nucleotides read TGTGCCAGCAGTTTCGGGGTTACGCAGCCCCAGCATTTT.

This clone appeared a single time. The chain employs TRBV15 and TRBJ2-2, with 9 nucleotides matching TRBD1. The V gene end was trimmed by 4 bases and the J gene end by 6 bases; junction bases not matched to a gene: 3. Germline CDR1 and CDR2: LNHNV and YYDKDF (reference sequence). The CDR3 is 14 amino acids. The CDR3 DNA is TGTGCCACCAGCACCGGGACAGGGCCCGGGGAGCTGTTTTTT. It specifies CATSTGTGPGELFF.

The chain uses TRBV2 and TRBJ2-6; D gene unclear. This CDR3 contains 16 residues. V was trimmed by 7 bases and J by 3 bases, leaving 16 bases between them. The germline gives CDR1 SNHLY, CDR2 FYNNEI. The CDR3 DNA is TGTGCCAGCAAGTGGGAAGCAGGCGGTGGGGCCAACGTCCTGACTTTC. Residues: CASKWEAGGGANVLTF.

This clone was detected only a few times. This rearrangement joins TRBV6-5 to TRBJ2-1, with TRBD1 matching 8 bases. The germline V gene encodes CDR1 MNHEY and CDR2 SVGAGI. V shed 5 bases, J shed 5 bases, and the junction held 5 bases outside the gene matches. The CDR3 consists of 14 residues. CDR3 DNA: TGTGCCAGCAGTCAGGGGGCGCCGGACAATGAGCAGTTCTTC. It yields the protein CASSQGAPDNEQFF.

The rearrangement joins TRBV5-1 to TRBJ2-2, with D tentatively TRBD1 or TRBD2 (5 bases each). V was trimmed by 4 bases and J by 0 bases, leaving 13 bases between them. Germline CDR1 SGHRS, CDR2 YFSETQ. The CDR3 runs 16 residues. CDR3 nucleotide sequence: TGCGCCAGCAGCCTCTATGGGGGATCGAACACCGGGGAGCTGTTTTTT. It encodes CASSLYGGSNTGELFF. The complete variable domain, with remaining parts taken from reference TRBV5-1 and TRBJ2-2, reads KAGVTQTPRYLIKTRGQQVTLSCSPISGHRSVSWYQQTPGQGLQFLFEYFSETQRNKGNFPGRFSGRQFSNSRSEMNVSTLELGDSALYLCASSLYGGSNTGELFFGEGSRLTVL.

The rearrangement uses TRBV19 and TRBJ1-1; TRBD1 agrees at 7 bases. The CDR3 covers 13 residues. The germline V gene encodes CDR1 LNHDA and CDR2 SQIVND (reference sequence). V shed 7 bases, J shed 1 base, and the junction held 3 bases outside the gene matches. The CDR3 reads CASNTGENTEAFF. DNA of the CDR3: TGTGCCAGTAATACAGGGGAGAACACTGAAGCTTTCTTT. Full variable domain (rest looked up from reference TRBV19 and TRBJ1-1): DGGITQSPKYLFRKEGQNVTLSCEQNLNHDAMYWYRQDPGQGLRLIYYSQIVNDFQKGDIAEGYSVSREKKESFPLTVTSAQKNPTAFYLCASNTGENTEAFFGQGTRLTVV.

V and J are TRBV9 and TRBJ2-7, with D possibly TRBD2 on 6 matching bases. Trimming removed 2 bases at V and 2 bases at J, with 14 bases between. Germline lookup yields CDR1 SGDLS and CDR2 YYNGEE. The CDR3 spans 15 residues. The CDR3 spells CASSVNSGSAYEQYF. CDR3 DNA: TGTGCCAGCAGCGTTAATAGCGGTTCCGCCTACGAGCAGTACTTC.

The chain combines TRBV5-4 with TRBJ1-2, with unresolved D. Trimming cost V 0 bases and J 2 bases, with 11 bases left between them. The CDR3 consists of 15 residues. Germline assignment: CDR1 SGHNT and CDR2 YYREEE (reference sequence). The CDR3 reads CASSLAGGLNYGYTF. The CDR3 DNA reads as TGTGCCAGCAGCTTGGCAGGAGGGTTAAACTATGGCTACACCTTC.

The chain recombines TRBV5-1 with TRBJ1-1; D unresolved. The germline V gene has CDR1 SGHRS and CDR2 YFSETQ. V was pared by 0 bases and J by 0 bases, with 9 bases between. CDR3 length: 15 residues. In DNA form, the CDR3 reads TGCGCCAGCAGCTTGGGGCACAACATGAACACTGAAGCTTTCTTT. Amino acid sequence: CASSLGHNMNTEAFF.

This chain joins TRBV18 and TRBJ2-2; 9 bases map to TRBD1. CDR3 length: 16 residues. Trimming took 3 bases from V and 3 from J; bases not matched to a gene: 5. CDR1 and CDR2 from the germline V gene are KGHSH and LQKENI. CDR3 nucleotide sequence: TGTGCCAGCTCACCCAACAGGGGGCGCGACACCGGGGAGCTGTTTTTT. This encodes CASSPNRGRDTGELFF.

The chain combines TRBV3-1 (or the pseudogene TRBV3-2) with TRBJ1-2, with D hard to call. The CDR3 runs 15 residues. Germline CDR1 is LGHDT and CDR2 is YNNKEL (reference sequence). Trimming left V 1 base short and J 0 bases short, with 9 bases between. CDR3 coding DNA: TGTGCCAGCAGCCAAGCTTATACCTCTAACTATGGCTACACCTTC. Encoded protein: CASSQAYTSNYGYTF.

V is TRBV13 and J is TRBJ1-1; tentatively, D is TRBD1 (5 bases). Deletions cut 5 bases from V and 7 bases from J, with 20 bases between. CDR1 is PRHDT, CDR2 FYEKMQ, per germline (reference sequence). There are 15 residues in the CDR3. The CDR3 protein is CASSQRDSWRDEAFF. The DNA of the CDR3 is TGTGCCAGCAGCCAGAGAGACAGCTGGAGGGATGAAGCTTTCTTT.

The chain is built from TRBV19 and TRBJ1-2; D not certain. Germline assignment: CDR1 LNHDA and CDR2 SQIVND (reference sequence). The CDR3 spans 16 residues. V lost 5 bases and J 0 bases, leaving 16 bases between the germline ends. CDR3 sequence: CASSLHGSAANYGYTF. The CDR3 bases are TGTGCCAGTAGTCTCCACGGCTCAGCCGCTAACTATGGCTACACCTTC. Filled out from reference TRBV19 and TRBJ1-2, the complete variable domain reads DGGITQSPKYLFRKEGQNVTLSCEQNLNHDAMYWYRQDPGQGLRLIYYSQIVNDFQKGDIAEGYSVSREKKESFPLTVTSAQKNPTAFYLCASSLHGSAANYGYTFGSGTRLTVV.

The J gene is TRBJ1-3, the V gene TRBV3-1 (or the pseudogene TRBV3-2), with no clear D. Germline V gene sequence: CDR1 LGHDT, CDR2 YNNKEL (reference sequence). Deletions cut 1 base from V and 0 bases from J, with 4 bases between. The CDR3 totals 14 residues. The CDR3 spells CASSQGHSGNTIYF. The CDR3 nucleotides are TGTGCCAGCAGCCAAGGTCACTCTGGAAACACCATATATTTT.